This T cell receptor beta chain was documented in a study of T cell repertoires in cytomegalovirus infection. In the case of this clonotype: As yet, its antigen is unknown.

Overall study findings and caveats: HLA-C-restricted CMV-specific TCR beta clonotypes prevailed in the ex vivo response.

TCRdb re-derived calls from the reads in MiXCR, one entry per CDR3 protein. The sample includes around 450,000 distinct CDR3 sequences, approximately 30% of them seen just once. The TCR originated in a human donor in good health (CMV status not recorded). Some clones in this sample may be carry-over from other donors' samples. Sequenced: PBMCs.

The CDR3 nucleotides are TGTGCCAGCAGCTCGACTAGAGAGTCCTACGAGCAGTACTTC. It specifies CASSSTRESYEQYF. This chain links TRBV7-6 with TRBJ2-7; tentatively, D is TRBD2 (6 bases). Trimming took off 4 bases at V and 1 base at J, with 11 bases between the two ends. The germline CDR1 and CDR2 sequences are SGHVS and FNYEAQ. The CDR3 length is 14 residues.